These 21 T cell receptor beta chains share one sample of origin, sequenced in a study of T cells in Graves' hyperthyroidism and ophthalmopathy. RNA transcripts yielded amplified TCR beta CDR3 regions. Initially, a first-round RT-PCR of the TCR CDR3 employed the HTBI primer set. TCRdb reprocessed the multiplex PCR reads via MiXCR and lists one record per CDR3 protein. This table holds a few hundred thousand distinct CDR3 sequences, approximately 14% found once. The specimen sequenced was blood. Receptors originate from a woman aged 18-29 years with Graves' hyperthyroidism that later progressed to Graves' ophthalmopathy.

The chain joins TRBV5-5 to TRBJ1-6, with D perhaps matching TRBD1 (6 bases). The V and J ends lost 3 bases and 10 bases respectively, with 17 bases between them. This CDR3 comprises 15 residues. Germline loops: CDR1 SGHKS, CDR2 YYEKEE (reference sequence). CDR3 sequence: CASSWTAEGGSPLHF. CDR3 coding DNA: TGTGCCAGCAGCTGGACGGCAGAGGGGGGCTCACCCCTCCACTTT. Combining the CDR3 with reference TRBV5-5 and TRBJ1-6 gives the whole variable domain DAGVTQSPTHLIKTRGQQVTLRCSPISGHKSVSWYQQVLGQGPQFIFQYYEKEERGRGNFPDRFSARQFPNYSSELNVNALLLGDSALYLCASSWTAEGGSPLHFGNGTRLTVT.

J is TRBJ2-1 and V is TRBV7-9; TRBD2 is a possible D gene (5 bases). This CDR3 region has 15 residues. Germline lookup yields CDR1 SEHNR and CDR2 FQNEAQ (reference sequence). Trimming shortened V by 1 base and J by 5 bases, and 12 bases separated the two germline ends. The CDR3 sequence is CASSLVALQNNEQFF. The CDR3 DNA sequence: TGTGCCAGCAGCTTAGTAGCGCTACAGAACAATGAGCAGTTCTTC.

This clonotype was observed a handful of times. The chain carries TRBV19 and TRBJ1-5; possible D gene TRBD1, 5 bases. Per the germline V gene, CDR1 is LNHDA and CDR2 is SQIVND (reference sequence). The V and J ends lost 4 bases and 4 bases respectively, with 5 bases between them. The CDR3 runs 12 residues. The CDR3 coding sequence is TGTGCCAGTAGTAACAGGAATCAGCCCCAGCATTTT. This encodes CASSNRNQPQHF.

CDR3 coding DNA: TGTGCCAGCACCAAAGACAGGGGGCATCGCTACAATGAGCAGTTCTTC. Translating it yields CASTKDRGHRYNEQFF. The chain is built from TRBV13 and TRBJ2-1; 10 positions agree with TRBD1. The CDR3 consists of 16 residues. V lost 7 bases to trimming and J lost 3 bases; unmatched junction nucleotides: 9. Germline V gene data show CDR1 as PRHDT and CDR2 as FYEKMQ (reference sequence).

This clonotype was seen a few times. This chain links TRBV24-1 with TRBJ2-3; 7 bases match TRBD2. The CDR3 runs 16 residues. Germline V lookup: CDR1 KGHDR, CDR2 SFDVKD. The trim removed 4 bases at V and 5 bases at J, leaving 11 bases unmatched. The CDR3 here is CATSEPSGGRVDTQYF. DNA for the CDR3: TGTGCCACCAGTGAACCCTCCGGGGGGAGGGTAGATACGCAGTATTTT.

The gene calls are TRBV29-1 and TRBJ2-3; D may correspond to TRBD1 or TRBD2 (5 bases each). Germline V gives CDR1 SQVTM, CDR2 ANQGSEA. This CDR3 has 12 residues. Trimming removed 8 bases from V and 4 bases from J, with 13 bases in between. The CDR3 nucleotides read TGCAGCTCCCAGACAGCGGCAGATACGCAGTATTTT. Its translation is CSSQTAADTQYF.

This clonotype has more than one count but fewer than ten. A read error may be the cause here, since a much bigger clone is one base away. The chain has TRBV6-2 or TRBV6-3 and TRBJ2-1; D is perhaps TRBD2 (5 bases). The CDR3 loop spans 14 amino acids. Germline assignment: CDR1 MNHEY and CDR2 SVGEGT. Deletions cut 7 bases from V and 0 bases from J, with 10 bases between. The CDR3 loop reads CASMRASSYNEQFF. In DNA form, the CDR3 reads TGTGCCAGCATGCGGGCTAGCTCCTACAATGAGCAGTTCTTC.

This chain uses TRBV19 with TRBJ1-5; D uncertain. Germline V gene sequence: CDR1 LNHDA, CDR2 SQIVND (reference sequence). The CDR3 length is 15 residues. V shed 3 bases and J shed 0 bases, with 9 bases lying between them. This CDR3 reads CASSITGISNQPQHF. DNA for the CDR3: TGTGCCAGTAGTATCACTGGGATTAGCAATCAGCCCCAGCATTTT.

This chain joins TRBV9 and TRBJ2-1, with TRBD2 matching 9 bases. The CDR3 extends over 14 amino acids. With V trimmed by 2 bases and J by 6 bases, 3 bases remained unmatched. In germline, CDR1 is SGDLS, CDR2 YYNGEE. CDR3 coding DNA: TGTGCCAGCAGCGTGGGACTAGCTCCCAATGAGCAGTTCTTC. This encodes CASSVGLAPNEQFF.

This clonotype was observed many times. The chain combines TRBV2 with TRBJ2-7; the match to TRBD1 covers 9 bases. Germline CDR1 is SNHLY and CDR2 is FYNNEI. The CDR3 is made up of 12 amino acids. The ends lost 8 bases at V and 5 bases at J; junction bases unmatched: 4. CDR3 nucleotide sequence: TGTGCCAGCTGGGGACAGGGCCACGAGCAGTACTTC. Protein sequence: CASWGQGHEQYF.

This clonotype was seen ten or more times. The V call is TRBV7-2, the J call TRBJ2-3; either TRBD1 or TRBD2 may fit D (5 bases each). CDR1 SGHTA and CDR2 FQGNSA come from the germline V gene. V was trimmed by 4 bases and J by 4 bases, leaving 15 bases between them. CDR3 length equals 15 residues. Here the CDR3 DNA reads TGTGCCAGCAGCTCCCAGGGCCTCGGGGCAGATACGCAGTATTTT. Translation: CASSSQGLGADTQYF. Together with reference TRBV7-2 and TRBJ2-3, the CDR3 gives the full variable domain: GAGVSQSPSNKVTEKGKDVELRCDPISGHTALYWYRQSLGQGLEFLIYFQGNSAPDKSGLPSDRFSAERTGGSVSTLTIQRTQQEDSAVYLCASSSQGLGADTQYFGPGTRLTVL.

As for this clonotype: The junction departs from germline at one end; a sequencing error may be responsible. This chain links TRBV27 with TRBJ1-2, with 10 bases lining up with TRBD1. This CDR3 comprises 15 residues. The germline V gene has CDR1 MNHEY and CDR2 SMNVEV (reference sequence). DNA for the CDR3: TGTGCCGGCAGTTTATTGTGGACAGGGGGTAATGGCTACACCTTC. Amino acid sequence: CAGSLLWTGGNGYTF.

This chain uses TRBV28 with TRBJ2-2; 13 nucleotides match TRBD2. The CDR3 totals 18 residues. V shed 5 bases and J 0 bases; nucleotides not matched to a gene: 6. CDR1 and CDR2 from the germline V gene are MDHEN and SYDVKM. Here the CDR3 reads CASSPRLAGGTNTGELFF. The CDR3 DNA follows: TGTGCCAGCAGTCCTAGACTAGCGGGGGGTACGAACACCGGGGAGCTGTTTTTT.

The rearrangement links TRBV28 to TRBJ2-2; D is perhaps TRBD2 (7 bases). The CDR3 sequence is 20 residues long. Trimming took off 2 bases at V and 4 bases at J, with 26 bases between the two ends. CDR1 and CDR2 (germline): MDHEN, SYDVKM. This chain's CDR3 is CASSLRISGGRVVATGELFF. The CDR3 DNA reads as TGTGCCAGCAGTTTAAGGATTTCGGGGGGCAGGGTAGTTGCCACCGGGGAGCTGTTTTTT. The variable domain in full, completed from reference TRBV28 and TRBJ2-2, reads DVKVTQSSRYLVKRTGEKVFLECVQDMDHENMFWYRQDPGLGLRLIYFSYDVKMKEKGDIPEGYSVSREKKERFSLILESASTNQTSMYLCASSLRISGGRVVATGELFFGEGSRLTVL.

This clonotype was recorded a few times. The genes are TRBV20-1 and TRBJ2-6; D not certain. The V end lost 2 bases, the J end lost 4 bases, and 12 bases lay between the germline ends. The CDR3 covers 15 residues. CDR1 DFQATT and CDR2 SNEGSKA come from the germline V gene (reference sequence). The CDR3 protein is CSARWQARGANVLTF. Here the CDR3 DNA reads TGCAGTGCTAGATGGCAGGCGCGAGGGGCCAACGTCCTGACTTTC.

The chain uses TRBV5-1 and TRBJ2-5, with unresolved D. Germline lookup yields CDR1 SGHRS and CDR2 YFSETQ. The CDR3 extends over 13 amino acids. V was cut by 4 bases and J by 2 bases, with 9 bases left in between. The CDR3, as DNA: TGCGCCAGCAGCCTCTGGATGCAAGAGACCCAGTACTTC. It yields the protein CASSLWMQETQYF.

The chain links TRBV5-1 to TRBJ1-2; D gene ambiguous. V lost 0 bases and J lost 2, with 8 bases in between. The CDR3 loop spans 14 amino acids. The germline V gene encodes CDR1 SGHRS and CDR2 YFSETQ. CDR3 nucleotide sequence: TGCGCCAGCAGCTTGGCCGGACGGAACTATGGCTACACCTTC. It encodes CASSLAGRNYGYTF.

This clonotype was counted a few times. The CDR3 sequence: CASSVQGPGANVLTF. Here the CDR3 DNA reads TGTGCCAGCTCAGTTCAGGGTCCCGGGGCCAACGTCCTGACTTTC. The chain recombines TRBV18 with TRBJ2-6, with D possibly TRBD1 on 5 matching bases. V shed 5 bases and J shed 4 bases, with 12 bases lying between them. CDR3 size: 15 residues. Germline V CDR1 and CDR2: KGHSH, LQKENI.

The V gene is TRBV6-5, the J gene TRBJ2-1; maybe TRBD1 (5 bases). Trimming removed 2 bases at V and 5 bases at J, with 7 bases between. The CDR3 totals 13 residues. Germline CDR1 reads MNHEY; CDR2 reads SVGAGI. This CDR3 reads CASSYVGDNEQFF. CDR3 DNA sequence: TGTGCCAGCAGTTACGTAGGGGACAATGAGCAGTTCTTC.

This chain joins TRBV6-2 or TRBV6-3 and TRBJ2-3; 7 positions match TRBD2. With 8 bases clipped from V and 6 bases from J, the junction kept 8 bases outside the gene matches. Per the germline V gene, CDR1 is MNHEY and CDR2 is SVGEGT. The CDR3 is 13 residues long. DNA of the CDR3: TGTGCCAGCCTTTCGGACGGGAGGGATACGCAGTATTTT. Translating it yields CASLSDGRDTQYF.

The chain links TRBV5-1 to TRBJ1-1, with 7 bases matching TRBD1. Trimming at V came to 3 bases and at J to 0 bases, leaving 2 bases not matched to a gene. The CDR3 extends over 14 amino acids. Germline CDR1 SGHRS, CDR2 YFSETQ. The CDR3 spells CASSWDSVNTEAFF. CDR3 DNA: TGCGCCAGCAGCTGGGACAGTGTGAACACTGAAGCTTTCTTT.